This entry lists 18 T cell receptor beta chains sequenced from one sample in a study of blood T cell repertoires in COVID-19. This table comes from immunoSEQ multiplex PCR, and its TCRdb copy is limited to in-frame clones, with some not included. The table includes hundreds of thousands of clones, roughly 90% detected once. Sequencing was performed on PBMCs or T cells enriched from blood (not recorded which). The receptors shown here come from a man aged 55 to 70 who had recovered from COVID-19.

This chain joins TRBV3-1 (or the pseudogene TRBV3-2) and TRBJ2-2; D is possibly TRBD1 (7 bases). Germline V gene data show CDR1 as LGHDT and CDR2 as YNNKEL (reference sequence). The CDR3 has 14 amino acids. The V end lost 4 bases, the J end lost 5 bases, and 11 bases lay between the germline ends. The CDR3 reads CASSPSGGTGELFF. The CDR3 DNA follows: TGTGCCAGCAGCCCCTCAGGGGGGACCGGGGAGCTGTTTTTT.

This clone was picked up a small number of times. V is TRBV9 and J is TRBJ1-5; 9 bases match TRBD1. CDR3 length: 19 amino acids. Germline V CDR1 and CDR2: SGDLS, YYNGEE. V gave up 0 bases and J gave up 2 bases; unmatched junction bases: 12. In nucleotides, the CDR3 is TGTGCCAGCAGCGTAGTCCCCTTACAGGGGGCTGACGGCAATCAGCCCCAGCATTTT. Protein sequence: CASSVVPLQGADGNQPQHF.

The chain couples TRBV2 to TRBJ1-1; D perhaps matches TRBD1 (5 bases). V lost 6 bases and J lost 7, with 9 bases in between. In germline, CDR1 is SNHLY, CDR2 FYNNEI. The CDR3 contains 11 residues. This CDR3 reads CASRQTGEAFF. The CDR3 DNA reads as TGTGCCAGCAGACAAACAGGTGAAGCTTTCTTT.

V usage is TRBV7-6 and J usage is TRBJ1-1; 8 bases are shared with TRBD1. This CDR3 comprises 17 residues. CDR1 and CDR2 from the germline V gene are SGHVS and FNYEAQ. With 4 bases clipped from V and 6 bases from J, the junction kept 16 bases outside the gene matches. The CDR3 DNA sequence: TGTGCCAGCAGCTCTGAGGAAAAAACAGGGGGGAGACCTGAAGCTTTCTTT. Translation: CASSSEEKTGGRPEAFF.

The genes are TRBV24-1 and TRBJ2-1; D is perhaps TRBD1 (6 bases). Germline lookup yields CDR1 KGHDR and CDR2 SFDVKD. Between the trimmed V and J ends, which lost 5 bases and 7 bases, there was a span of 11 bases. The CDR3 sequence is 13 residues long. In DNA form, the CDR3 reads TGTGCCACCAGTGTCCGCAGGGGAAATGAGCAGTTCTTC. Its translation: CATSVRRGNEQFF.

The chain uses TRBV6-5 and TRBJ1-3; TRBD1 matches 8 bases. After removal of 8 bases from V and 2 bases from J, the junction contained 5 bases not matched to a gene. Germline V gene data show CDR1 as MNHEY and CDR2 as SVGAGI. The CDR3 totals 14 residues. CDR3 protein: CASQKTGAGNTIYF. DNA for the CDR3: TGTGCCAGCCAGAAGACAGGGGCTGGAAACACCATATATTTT.

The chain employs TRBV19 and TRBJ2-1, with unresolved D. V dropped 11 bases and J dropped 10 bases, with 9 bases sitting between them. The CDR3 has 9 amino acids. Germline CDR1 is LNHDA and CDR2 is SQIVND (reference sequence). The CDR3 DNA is TGTGCCGGCCCGCGGGAGCAGTTCTTC. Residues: CAGPREQFF. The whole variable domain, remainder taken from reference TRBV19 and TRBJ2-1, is DGGITQSPKYLFRKEGQNVTLSCEQNLNHDAMYWYRQDPGQGLRLIYYSQIVNDFQKGDIAEGYSVSREKKESFPLTVTSAQKNPTAFYLCAGPREQFFGPGTRLTVL.

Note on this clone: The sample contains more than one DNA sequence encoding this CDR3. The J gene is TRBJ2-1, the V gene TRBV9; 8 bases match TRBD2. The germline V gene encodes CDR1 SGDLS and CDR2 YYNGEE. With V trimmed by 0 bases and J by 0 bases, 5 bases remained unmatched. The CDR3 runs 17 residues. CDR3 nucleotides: TGTGCCAGCAGCGTAGGCGGGGGGTCTAGCTCCTACAATGAGCAGTTCTTC. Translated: CASSVGGGSSSYNEQFF. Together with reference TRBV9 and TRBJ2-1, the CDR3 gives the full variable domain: DSGVTQTPKHLITATGQRVTLRCSPRSGDLSVYWYQQSLDQGLQFLIQYYNGEERAKGNILERFSAQQFPDLHSELNLSSLELGDSALYFCASSVGGGSSSYNEQFFGPGTRLTVL.

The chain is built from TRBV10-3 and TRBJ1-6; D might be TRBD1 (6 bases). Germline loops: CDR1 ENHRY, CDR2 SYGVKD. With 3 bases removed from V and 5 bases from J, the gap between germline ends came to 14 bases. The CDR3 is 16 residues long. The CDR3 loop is CAISEGRGANNSPLHF. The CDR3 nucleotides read TGTGCCATCAGTGAAGGACGGGGGGCCAATAATTCACCCCTCCACTTT.

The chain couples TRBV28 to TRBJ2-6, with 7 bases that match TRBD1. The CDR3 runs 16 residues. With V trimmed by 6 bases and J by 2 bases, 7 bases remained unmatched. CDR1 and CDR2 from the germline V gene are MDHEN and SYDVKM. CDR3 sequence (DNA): TGTGCCAGCAGCCTCACGGACAGGCCTGGGGCCAACGTCCTGACTTTC. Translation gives CASSLTDRPGANVLTF.

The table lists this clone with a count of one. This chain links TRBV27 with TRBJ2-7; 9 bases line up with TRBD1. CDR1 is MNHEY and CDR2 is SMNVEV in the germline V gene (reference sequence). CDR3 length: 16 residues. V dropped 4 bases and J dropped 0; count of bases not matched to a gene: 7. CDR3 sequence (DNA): TGTGCCAGCAGTTCCCGGGACAGGGTACTCTCCTACGAGCAGTACTTC. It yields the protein CASSSRDRVLSYEQYF.

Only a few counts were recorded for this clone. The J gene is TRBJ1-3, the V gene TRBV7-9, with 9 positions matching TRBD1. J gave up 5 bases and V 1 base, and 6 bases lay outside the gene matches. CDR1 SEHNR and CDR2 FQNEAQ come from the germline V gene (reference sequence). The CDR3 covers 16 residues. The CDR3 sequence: CASSLGLHRGRNTIYF. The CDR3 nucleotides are TGTGCCAGCAGCTTAGGGCTGCACAGGGGGCGAAACACCATATATTTT.

The CDR3 DNA sequence: TGTGCCAGTAGTATAGGGGCAGCTAGCACAGATACGCAGTATTTT. Amino acid sequence: CASSIGAASTDTQYF. This sequence joins TRBV19 and TRBJ2-3; D is unresolved. Trimming took off 1 base at V and 0 bases at J, with 8 bases between the two ends. This CDR3 has 15 amino acids. CDR1 and CDR2 (germline): LNHDA, SQIVND (reference sequence).

CDR3 residues: CASSTTAENTEAFF. In nucleotides, the CDR3 is TGTGCCAGCAGCACGACAGCCGAGAACACTGAAGCTTTCTTT. The rearrangement links TRBV5-5 to TRBJ1-1; the D gene is possibly TRBD1 (5 bases). The germline CDR1 and CDR2 sequences are SGHKS and YYEKEE (reference sequence). The length of the CDR3 is 14 residues. Trimming cost V 4 bases and J 1 base, with 11 bases left between them.

The CDR3 protein is CSVVVQGKNEKLFF. The DNA of the CDR3 is TGCAGCGTTGTCGTACAGGGGAAAAATGAAAAACTGTTTTTT. The chain recombines TRBV29-1 with TRBJ1-4; TRBD1 matches at 7 bases. CDR3 size: 14 residues. The trim removed 4 bases at V and 5 bases at J, leaving 7 bases unmatched. Germline CDR1 and CDR2: SQVTM and ANQGSEA.

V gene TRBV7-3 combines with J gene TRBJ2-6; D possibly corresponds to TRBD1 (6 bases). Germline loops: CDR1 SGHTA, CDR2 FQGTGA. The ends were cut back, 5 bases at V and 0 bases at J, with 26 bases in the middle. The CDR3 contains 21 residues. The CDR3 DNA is TGTGCCAGCAGCCCAGAGAGGCGGAGCAGGGGTGAACCCTCTGGGGCCAACGTCCTGACTTTC. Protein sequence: CASSPERRSRGEPSGANVLTF.

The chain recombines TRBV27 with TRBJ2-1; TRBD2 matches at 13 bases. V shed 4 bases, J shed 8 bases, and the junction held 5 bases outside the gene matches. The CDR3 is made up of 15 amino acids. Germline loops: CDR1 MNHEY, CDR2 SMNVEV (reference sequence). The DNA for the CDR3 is TGTGCCAGCAGTTACGGGACTAGCGGGATGGATGAGCAGTTCTTC. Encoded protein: CASSYGTSGMDEQFF.

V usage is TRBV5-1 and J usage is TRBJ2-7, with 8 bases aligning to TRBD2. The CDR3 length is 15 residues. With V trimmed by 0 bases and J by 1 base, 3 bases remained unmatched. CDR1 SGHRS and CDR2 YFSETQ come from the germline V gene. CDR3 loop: CASSLAAGVSYEQYF. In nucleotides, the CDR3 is TGCGCCAGCAGCTTGGCAGCGGGGGTTTCCTACGAGCAGTACTTC.